Below are 32 T cell receptor beta chains sequenced from a single sample in a study of cytomegalovirus exposure and HLA in healthy donors. The PCR had 60 Vbeta and 13 Jbeta primers. Sequencing was performed with immunoSEQ multiplex PCR; in TCRdb, only in-frame clones are kept and a portion is missing. This repertoire shows about 87,000 clones, 75% to 80% found once; its top ten account for 3.8%. Sequenced sample: PBMCs. Source of these receptors: a woman aged 40 to 55 in good health and CMV-seronegative.

This chain connects TRBV4-1 to TRBJ1-1; D may be TRBD1 (5 bases). The germline V and J ends were trimmed by 4 bases and 4 bases, with 16 bases remaining between them. CDR1 MGHRA and CDR2 YSYEKL come from the germline V gene. The CDR3 is 15 residues long. DNA for the CDR3: TGCGCCAGCAGCCTCATGGGGGGAGGGGTCACTGAAGCTTTCTTT. Amino acids: CASSLMGGGVTEAFF.

The chain links TRBV5-1 to TRBJ1-5; 9 bases match TRBD1. The CDR3 loop spans 14 amino acids. The germline V gene has CDR1 SGHRS and CDR2 YFSETQ. With V trimmed by 4 bases and J by 7 bases, 6 bases remained unmatched. CDR3 region: CASSPGQGRQPQHF. Here the CDR3 DNA reads TGCGCCAGCAGCCCGGGACAGGGAAGGCAGCCCCAGCATTTT.

The count of this clone is one. The rearrangement links TRBV5-1 to TRBJ2-3, with 14 bases that match TRBD2. V dropped 4 bases and J dropped 0; count of bases not matched to a gene: 7. CDR3 length: 18 amino acids. Looked up from germline, CDR1 is SGHRS and CDR2 is YFSETQ. CDR3 sequence reads: CASSPWTSGGTSTDTQYF. CDR3 bases: TGCGCCAGCAGCCCATGGACTAGCGGGGGGACTAGCACAGATACGCAGTATTTT.

A remark on this clone: Other DNA sequences within the sample encode an identical CDR3. The V call is TRBV9, the J call TRBJ2-3, with TRBD2 matching 7 bases. The V segment lost 0 bases and the J segment 1 base; nucleotides outside the gene matches: 2. CDR1 is SGDLS, CDR2 YYNGEE, per germline. The CDR3 spans 15 residues. In DNA form, the CDR3 reads TGTGCCAGCAGCGTAGGGGCGGGGGGCACAGATACGCAGTATTTT. It codes for CASSVGAGGTDTQYF.

The V and J genes are TRBV29-1 and TRBJ1-4, with D hard to call. V was cut by 4 bases and J by 7 bases, with 7 bases left in between. The CDR3 totals 11 residues. Germline CDR1 reads SQVTM; CDR2 reads ANQGSEA. In nucleotides, the CDR3 is TGCAGCGTTGGGGCCTTTGAAAAACTGTTTTTT. This codes for CSVGAFEKLFF.

This clone is a singleton in its sample. This chain links TRBV18 with TRBJ2-3; D is perhaps TRBD1 (6 bases). Germline CDR1 reads KGHSH; CDR2 reads LQKENI. The germline V and J ends were trimmed by 1 base and 6 bases, with 20 bases remaining between them. The CDR3 contains 17 residues. CDR3 sequence (DNA): TGTGCCAGCTCACCACTCTCTCCTCTACAGGGCTCCGATACGCAGTATTTT. This codes for CASSPLSPLQGSDTQYF.

DNA for the CDR3: TGTGCCAGCAGCGGAGGGACTAGCGGGGACCTTAGCACAGATACGCAGTATTTT. Protein sequence: CASSGGTSGDLSTDTQYF. The genes are TRBV13 and TRBJ2-3; TRBD2 agrees at 13 bases. V gave up 5 bases and J gave up 0 bases; unmatched junction bases: 8. This CDR3 comprises 18 residues. Germline CDR1 reads PRHDT; CDR2 reads FYEKMQ (reference sequence).

The chain couples TRBV30 to TRBJ2-2; D remains unclear. The CDR3 covers 14 residues. CDR1 is GTSNPN, CDR2 SVGIG, per germline (reference sequence). V was pared by 2 bases and J by 1 base, with 8 bases between. The CDR3 region has the DNA TGTGCCTGGAGTTTCGCAGGGAACACCGGGGAGCTGTTTTTT. Its protein product is CAWSFAGNTGELFF.

This rearrangement joins TRBV6-1 to TRBJ2-3; maybe TRBD1 (5 bases). This CDR3 spans 12 amino acids. Trimming removed 6 bases at V and 6 bases at J, with 10 bases between. Germline-derived CDR1 and CDR2 are MNHNS and SASEGT. The CDR3 coding sequence is TGTGCCAGCAGGGGGCTGGGGGATACGCAGTATTTT. This gives the protein CASRGLGDTQYF.

CDR3 DNA: TGTGCCAGCAGCCGCCGGGGGTCGAGCACAGATACGCAGTATTTT. Translated, it gives CASSRRGSSTDTQYF. The V and J genes are TRBV4-2 and TRBJ2-3; TRBD2 might be the D (6 bases). Germline-derived CDR1 and CDR2 are LGHNA and YNFKEQ. The V end was cut by 4 bases, the J end by 0 bases, with 11 bases between. CDR3 length: 15 amino acids.

The chain employs TRBV10-3 and TRBJ2-1; 13 positions match TRBD2. With V trimmed by 8 bases and J by 0 bases, 16 bases remained unmatched. This CDR3 spans 20 amino acids. Looked up from germline, CDR1 is ENHRY and CDR2 is SYGVKD. In nucleotides, the CDR3 is TGTGCCATCGCTACAGGACTAGCGGGGGCCTCGTCTAGCTCCTACAATGAGCAGTTCTTC. Its translation: CAIATGLAGASSSSYNEQFF.

The chain couples TRBV7-2 to TRBJ2-2; D is undetermined. V was cut by 7 bases and J by 5 bases, with 11 bases left in between. This CDR3 is built from 13 residues. CDR1 SGHTA and CDR2 FQGNSA come from the germline V gene. CDR3 nucleotides: TGTGCCAGCACAAACTTGAGAACCGGGGAGCTGTTTTTT. Translating it yields CASTNLRTGELFF.

V is TRBV19 and J is TRBJ1-5; TRBD1 might be the D (5 bases). Germline V gives CDR1 LNHDA, CDR2 SQIVND (reference sequence). The CDR3 is 13 amino acids. The V gene lost 1 base and the J gene lost 5 bases, with 6 bases spanning the gap. The CDR3 coding sequence is TGTGCCAGTAGTATAGTCAGGGATCAGCCCCAGCATTTT. Translated: CASSIVRDQPQHF.

The V gene is TRBV30, the J gene TRBJ1-6; no reliable D call. V lost 1 base, J lost 3 bases, and 4 bases lay in between. Germline V CDR1 and CDR2: GTSNPN, SVGIG (reference sequence). There are 13 residues in the CDR3. The CDR3 here is CAWSGDYNSPLHF. The CDR3 coding sequence is TGTGCCTGGAGTGGAGACTATAATTCACCCCTCCACTTT.

The chain links TRBV5-1 to TRBJ2-5; TRBD2 matches 10 bases. After removal of 0 bases from V and 6 bases from J, the junction contained 2 bases not matched to a gene. CDR1 and CDR2 from the germline V gene are SGHRS and YFSETQ. The CDR3 sequence is 14 residues long. CDR3 residues: CASSLGTSGQTQYF. The CDR3 nucleotides read TGCGCCAGCAGCTTGGGGACTAGCGGTCAGACCCAGTACTTC.

This clone was detected only once. V is TRBV6-1 and J is TRBJ2-7; D not certain. This CDR3 has 15 amino acids. The germline V and J ends were trimmed by 7 bases and 0 bases, with 16 bases remaining between them. Germline V gene data show CDR1 as MNHNS and CDR2 as SASEGT. CDR3 loop: CASMVFSLSSYEQYF. The CDR3 DNA is TGTGCCAGCATGGTCTTCTCCCTGAGCTCCTACGAGCAGTACTTC.

This clone showed up just once. This chain joins TRBV7-9 and TRBJ1-1; weak D call: TRBD1 (5 bases). The V and J ends lost 1 base and 0 bases respectively, with 9 bases between them. The CDR3 totals 15 residues. Germline V CDR1 and CDR2: SEHNR, FQNEAQ (reference sequence). CDR3 nucleotides: TGTGCCAGCAGCTTAGGGGGGGTAATGAACACTGAAGCTTTCTTT. Translation: CASSLGGVMNTEAFF.

The CDR3 spells CASNLLTGTNNSPLHF. CDR3 in DNA: TGTGCCAGCAACCTACTCACCGGGACAAATAATTCACCCCTCCACTTT. The chain combines TRBV7-2 with TRBJ1-6; weak D call: TRBD1 (6 bases). CDR1 and CDR2 from the germline V gene are SGHTA and FQGNSA. The CDR3 is 16 amino acids. V lost 7 bases to trimming and J lost 5 bases, with 18 bases between them.

V gene TRBV27 combines with J gene TRBJ2-2; D is perhaps TRBD1 (6 bases). V was cut by 6 bases and J by 1 base, with 15 bases left in between. The length of the CDR3 is 16 residues. Germline V CDR1 and CDR2: MNHEY, SMNVEV (reference sequence). CDR3 loop: CASRRAGTWNTGELFF. CDR3 sequence (DNA): TGTGCCAGCAGACGAGCCGGGACATGGAACACCGGGGAGCTGTTTTTT.

Turning to this clone: Compared with germline, one end of the junction differs, possibly owing to a read error. The genes are TRBV9 and TRBJ2-1; the match to TRBD2 covers 8 bases. Per the germline V gene, CDR1 is SGDLS and CDR2 is YYNGEE. CDR3 length: 13 residues. This CDR3 is CASSVAGSNEQFF. The CDR3 region has the DNA TGTGCCAGCAGTGTAGCGGGGTCCAATGAGCAGTTCTTC. Full variable domain (remainder filled in from reference TRBV9 and TRBJ2-1): DSGVTQTPKHLITATGQRVTLRCSPRSGDLSVYWYQQSLDQGLQFLIQYYNGEERAKGNILERFSAQQFPDLHSELNLSSLELGDSALYFCASSVAGSNEQFFGPGTRLTVL.

V gene TRBV5-1 combines with J gene TRBJ2-3; 9 bases fit TRBD2. The CDR3 extends over 14 amino acids. J was trimmed by 2 bases and V by 5 bases; bases with no gene match: 3. Germline V gene data show CDR1 as SGHRS and CDR2 as YFSETQ. CDR3 sequence reads: CASRSGGITDTQYF. The CDR3 nucleotides read TGCGCCAGCAGAAGCGGGGGGATCACAGATACGCAGTATTTT.

A few counts support this clone. The chain links TRBV19 to TRBJ1-1; no clear D. CDR3 length equals 12 residues. Germline assignment: CDR1 LNHDA and CDR2 SQIVND (reference sequence). V lost 6 bases and J 7 bases, leaving 12 bases between the germline ends. CDR3 in amino acids: CASSPLGDEAFF. For the CDR3, the DNA is TGTGCCAGTAGCCCGCTGGGAGATGAAGCTTTCTTT.

The rearrangement joins TRBV5-1 to TRBJ1-5, with 10 positions matching TRBD1. The germline V gene has CDR1 SGHRS and CDR2 YFSETQ. The CDR3 totals 15 residues. The ends lost 4 bases at V and 4 bases at J; junction bases unmatched: 5. CDR3: CASSVWTGGNQPQHF. DNA for the CDR3: TGCGCCAGCAGCGTATGGACAGGGGGAAATCAGCCCCAGCATTTT.

This chain joins TRBV6-5 and TRBJ1-5, with a possible D match to TRBD1 (5 bases). The CDR3 is 15 residues long. V was shortened by 4 bases and J by 5 bases, with 15 bases between the two germline ends. Germline-derived CDR1 and CDR2 are MNHEY and SVGAGI. CDR3 nucleotide sequence: TGTGCCAGCAGTTCTTCTGGGGGGTCCTATCAGCCCCAGCATTTT. This translates into CASSSSGGSYQPQHF.

The J gene is TRBJ1-4, the V gene TRBV11-2; D might be TRBD1 (5 bases). CDR1 is SGHAT, CDR2 FQNNGV, per germline. V was shortened by 2 bases and J by 7 bases, with 20 bases between the two germline ends. CDR3 length: 17 residues. CDR3 loop: CASSLTPLRDGGEKLFF. The CDR3 nucleotides read TGTGCCAGCAGCTTAACCCCTCTGCGGGATGGGGGTGAAAAACTGTTTTTT.

This chain links TRBV9 with TRBJ2-5, with TRBD2 identical over 10 bases. This CDR3 has 15 amino acids. V lost 3 bases and J lost 5; bases outside the gene matches: 7. Germline values: CDR1 SGDLS, CDR2 YYNGEE. The CDR3 nucleotides read TGTGCCAGCAGCGCAAGCGGGGGGGCTTGGGAGACCCAGTACTTC. Its translation is CASSASGGAWETQYF.

The chain has TRBV7-9 and TRBJ1-1, with a tentative D call TRBD1 (5 bases). V dropped 2 bases and J dropped 5 bases, with 12 bases sitting between them. Germline CDR1 is SEHNR and CDR2 is FQNEAQ (reference sequence). The length of the CDR3 is 14 residues. The CDR3 DNA reads TGTGCCAGCAGCTTAATGCAGGGATCGACTGAAGCTTTCTTT. It encodes CASSLMQGSTEAFF.

In this sample, this clone turned up a few times. The CDR3 here is CASSRFGTGGNTIYF. The DNA of the CDR3 is TGTGCCAGCAGCCGATTCGGGACAGGGGGGAACACCATATATTTT. The chain uses TRBV14 and TRBJ1-3, with 11 bases identical to TRBD1. The CDR3 runs to 15 residues. Losses at the gene ends were 4 bases for V and 7 bases for J; bases not matched to a gene: 6. Germline V gene sequence: CDR1 SGHDN, CDR2 FVKESK.

The V and J genes are TRBV4-1 and TRBJ2-3; 8 bases are a match to TRBD2. CDR1 MGHRA and CDR2 YSYEKL come from the germline V gene. Trimming took 2 bases from V and 6 from J; bases not matched to a gene: 1. The CDR3 length is 13 residues. The CDR3 DNA reads as TGCGCCAGCAGCCAAAGACTAGCGGATACGCAGTATTTT. This encodes CASSQRLADTQYF.

This chain joins TRBV15 and TRBJ1-6; no firm D call. Trimming took off 4 bases at V and 6 bases at J, with 10 bases between the two ends. This CDR3 contains 14 residues. The germline gives CDR1 LNHNV, CDR2 YYDKDF (reference sequence). In DNA, the CDR3 is TGTGCCACCAGCACGCCTTACGGTAATTCACCCCTCCACTTT. Translating gives CATSTPYGNSPLHF.

The rearrangement uses TRBV6-1 and TRBJ2-7; D perhaps matches TRBD1 (5 bases). CDR1 is MNHNS and CDR2 is SASEGT in the germline V gene. V was clipped by 1 base and J by 5 bases, with 15 bases between them. The CDR3 is 15 residues long. Here the CDR3 DNA reads TGTGCCAGCAGTGAAGTATTCAGGGTTTGGGACGAGCAGTACTTC. It encodes CASSEVFRVWDEQYF.

V is TRBV5-1 and J is TRBJ2-7; 7 nucleotides agree with TRBD1. The trim removed 0 bases at V and 3 bases at J, leaving 6 bases unmatched. This CDR3 is built from 15 residues. Germline loops: CDR1 SGHRS, CDR2 YFSETQ. The CDR3 loop reads CASSLAGQEIYEQYF. The CDR3 DNA reads as TGCGCCAGCAGCTTGGCAGGACAGGAGATCTACGAGCAGTACTTC.